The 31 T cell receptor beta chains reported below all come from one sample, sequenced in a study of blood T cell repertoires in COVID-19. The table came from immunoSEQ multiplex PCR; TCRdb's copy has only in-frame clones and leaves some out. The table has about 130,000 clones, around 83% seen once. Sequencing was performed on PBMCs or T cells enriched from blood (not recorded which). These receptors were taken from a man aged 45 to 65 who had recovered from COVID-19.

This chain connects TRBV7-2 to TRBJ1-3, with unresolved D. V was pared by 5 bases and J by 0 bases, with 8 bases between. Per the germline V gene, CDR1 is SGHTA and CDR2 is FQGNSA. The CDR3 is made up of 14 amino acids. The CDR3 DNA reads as TGTGCCAGCAGCCCGTCCGTCTCTGGAAACACCATATATTTT. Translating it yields CASSPSVSGNTIYF.

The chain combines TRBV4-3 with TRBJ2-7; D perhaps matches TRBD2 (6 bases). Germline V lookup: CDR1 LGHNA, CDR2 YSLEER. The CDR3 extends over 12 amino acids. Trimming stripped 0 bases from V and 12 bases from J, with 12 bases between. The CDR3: CASSQDRGRLYF. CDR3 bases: TGCGCCAGCAGCCAAGACCGGGGGAGGCTGTACTTC.

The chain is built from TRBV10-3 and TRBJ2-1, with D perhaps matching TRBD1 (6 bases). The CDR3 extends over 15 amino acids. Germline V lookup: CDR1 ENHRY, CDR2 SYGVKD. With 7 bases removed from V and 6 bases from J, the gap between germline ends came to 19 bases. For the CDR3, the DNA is TGTGCCATCAAAGAGACACAGGGAAGGAGCAATGAGCAGTTCTTC. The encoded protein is CAIKETQGRSNEQFF.

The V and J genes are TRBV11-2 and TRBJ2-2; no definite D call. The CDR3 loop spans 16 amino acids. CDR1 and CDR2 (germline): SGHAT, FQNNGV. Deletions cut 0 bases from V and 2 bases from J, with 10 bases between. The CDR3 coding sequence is TGTGCCAGCAGCTTAGATCAACGGTTTAACACCGGGGAGCTGTTTTTT. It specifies CASSLDQRFNTGELFF. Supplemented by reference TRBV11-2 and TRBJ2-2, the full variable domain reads EAGVAQSPRYKIIEKRQSVAFWCNPISGHATLYWYQQILGQGPKLLIQFQNNGVVDDSQLPKDRFSAERLKGVDSTLKIQPAKLEDSAVYLCASSLDQRFNTGELFFGEGSRLTVL.

Written as DNA, the CDR3 is TGTGCCAGCAGTTTATCGCCGAGGGGGTTGAATGAGCAGTTCTTC. Its translation is CASSLSPRGLNEQFF. The chain is built from TRBV27 and TRBJ2-1, with a weak D call TRBD1 (6 bases). CDR1 and CDR2 from the germline V gene are MNHEY and SMNVEV (reference sequence). The CDR3 has 15 amino acids. V dropped 0 bases and J dropped 7 bases, with 13 bases sitting between them.

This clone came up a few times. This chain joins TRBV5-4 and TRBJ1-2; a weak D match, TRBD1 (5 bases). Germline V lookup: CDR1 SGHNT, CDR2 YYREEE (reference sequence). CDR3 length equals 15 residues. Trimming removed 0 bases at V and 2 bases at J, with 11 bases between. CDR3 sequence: CASSLAQGGNYGYTF. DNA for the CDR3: TGTGCCAGCAGCTTGGCGCAGGGAGGAAACTATGGCTACACCTTC.

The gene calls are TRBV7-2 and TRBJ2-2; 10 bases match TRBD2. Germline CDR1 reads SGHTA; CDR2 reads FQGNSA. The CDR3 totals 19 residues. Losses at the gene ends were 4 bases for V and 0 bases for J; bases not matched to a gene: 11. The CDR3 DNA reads TGTGCCAGCAGCTCATTGCCCCTAGCGGGGGCTTCGAACACCGGGGAGCTGTTTTTT. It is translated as CASSSLPLAGASNTGELFF.

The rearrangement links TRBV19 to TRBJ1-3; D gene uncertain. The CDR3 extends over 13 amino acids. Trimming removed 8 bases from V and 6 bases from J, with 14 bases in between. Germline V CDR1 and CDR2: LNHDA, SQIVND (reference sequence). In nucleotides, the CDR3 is TGTGCCAGTCTTGGCAGAATTGAAAACACCATATATTTT. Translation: CASLGRIENTIYF.

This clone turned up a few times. The CDR3 sequence is CASSGTWGGAGNTIYF. CDR3 bases: TGCGCCAGCAGCGGAACGTGGGGAGGGGCTGGAAACACCATATATTTT. The rearrangement links TRBV5-1 to TRBJ1-3, with a possible D match to TRBD1 (5 bases). The V gene lost 4 bases and the J gene lost 2 bases, with 16 bases spanning the gap. Germline V gene sequence: CDR1 SGHRS, CDR2 YFSETQ. CDR3 length: 16 residues.

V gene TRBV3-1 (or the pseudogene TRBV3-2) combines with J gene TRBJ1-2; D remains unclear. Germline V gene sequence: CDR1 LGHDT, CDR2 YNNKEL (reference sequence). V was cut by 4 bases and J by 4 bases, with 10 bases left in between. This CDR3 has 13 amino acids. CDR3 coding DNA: TGTGCCAGCAGCCTCGATGGAGCCTATGGCTACACCTTC. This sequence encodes CASSLDGAYGYTF.

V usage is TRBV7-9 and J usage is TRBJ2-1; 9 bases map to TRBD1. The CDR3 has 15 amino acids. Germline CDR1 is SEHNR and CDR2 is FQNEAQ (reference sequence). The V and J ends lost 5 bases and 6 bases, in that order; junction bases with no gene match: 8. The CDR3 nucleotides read TGTGCCAGCAGCCCATGGACAGGGGCCGGCAATGAGCAGTTCTTC. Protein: CASSPWTGAGNEQFF.

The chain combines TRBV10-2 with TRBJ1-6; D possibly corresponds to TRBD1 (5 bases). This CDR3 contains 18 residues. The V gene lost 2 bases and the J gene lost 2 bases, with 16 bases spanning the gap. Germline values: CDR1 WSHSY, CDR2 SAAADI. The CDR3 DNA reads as TGCGCCAGCAGTGAGCGCCCAGGGAAAATCCCCTATAATTCACCCCTCCACTTT. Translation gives CASSERPGKIPYNSPLHF.

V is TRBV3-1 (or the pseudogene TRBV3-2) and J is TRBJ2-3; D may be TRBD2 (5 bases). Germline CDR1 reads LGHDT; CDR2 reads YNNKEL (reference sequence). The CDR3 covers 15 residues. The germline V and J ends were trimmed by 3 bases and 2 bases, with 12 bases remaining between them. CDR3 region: CASSHPAANTDTQYF. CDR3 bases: TGTGCCAGCAGCCACCCAGCGGCCAACACAGATACGCAGTATTTT.

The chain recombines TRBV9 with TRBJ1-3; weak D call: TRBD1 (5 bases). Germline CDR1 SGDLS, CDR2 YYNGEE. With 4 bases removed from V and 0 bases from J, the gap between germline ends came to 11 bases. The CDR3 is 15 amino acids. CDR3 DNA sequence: TGTGCCAGCAGCCCGGGACTGAGCTCTGGAAACACCATATATTTT. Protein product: CASSPGLSSGNTIYF.

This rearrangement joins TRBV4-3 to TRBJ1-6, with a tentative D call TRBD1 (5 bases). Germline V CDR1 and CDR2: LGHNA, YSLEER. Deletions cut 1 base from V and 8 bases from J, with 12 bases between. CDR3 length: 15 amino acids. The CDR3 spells CASSQGGGRDSPLHF. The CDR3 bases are TGCGCCAGCAGCCAAGGTGGGGGGAGGGATTCACCCCTCCACTTT.

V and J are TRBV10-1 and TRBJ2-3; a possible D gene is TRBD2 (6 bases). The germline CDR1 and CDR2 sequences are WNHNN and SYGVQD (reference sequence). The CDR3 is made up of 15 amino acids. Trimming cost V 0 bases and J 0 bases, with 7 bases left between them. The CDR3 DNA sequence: TGCGCCAGCAGTGAGTCCGCGGGGAGCACAGATACGCAGTATTTT. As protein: CASSESAGSTDTQYF.

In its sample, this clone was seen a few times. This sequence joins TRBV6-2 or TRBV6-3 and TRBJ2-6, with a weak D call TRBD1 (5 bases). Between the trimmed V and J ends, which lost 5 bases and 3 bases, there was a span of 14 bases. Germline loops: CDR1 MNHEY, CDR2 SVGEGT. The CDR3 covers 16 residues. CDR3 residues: CASSTSGNSGANVLTF. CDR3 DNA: TGTGCCAGCAGTACCTCAGGGAACAGTGGGGCCAACGTCCTGACTTTC.

For the CDR3, the DNA is TGTGCCACCAGTGATTTGGGGGACAGGAAGATGAACACTGAAGCTTTCTTT. This sequence encodes CATSDLGDRKMNTEAFF. This chain uses TRBV24-1 with TRBJ1-1; 8 positions match TRBD1. With V trimmed by 0 bases and J by 0 bases, 5 bases remained unmatched. The CDR3 length is 17 residues. Germline V gene data show CDR1 as KGHDR and CDR2 as SFDVKD.

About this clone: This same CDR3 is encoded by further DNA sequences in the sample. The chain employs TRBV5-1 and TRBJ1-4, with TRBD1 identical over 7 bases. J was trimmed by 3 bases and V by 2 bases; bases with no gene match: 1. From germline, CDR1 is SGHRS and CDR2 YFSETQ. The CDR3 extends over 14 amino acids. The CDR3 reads CASSFQGANEKLFF. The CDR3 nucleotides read TGCGCCAGCAGCTTCCAGGGGGCTAATGAAAAACTGTTTTTT.

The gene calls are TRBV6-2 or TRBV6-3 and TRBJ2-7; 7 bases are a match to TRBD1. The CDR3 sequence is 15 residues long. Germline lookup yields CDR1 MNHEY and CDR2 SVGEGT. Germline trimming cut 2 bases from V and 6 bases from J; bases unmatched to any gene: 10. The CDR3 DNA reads TGTGCCAGCAGTTACGGGGGACAGCGTAATCTCGAGCAGTACTTC. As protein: CASSYGGQRNLEQYF.

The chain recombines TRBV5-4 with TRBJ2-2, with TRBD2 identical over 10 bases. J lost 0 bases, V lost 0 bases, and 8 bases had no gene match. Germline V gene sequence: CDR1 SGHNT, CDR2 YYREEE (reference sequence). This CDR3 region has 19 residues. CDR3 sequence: CASSLDGLAGVPNTGELFF. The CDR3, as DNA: TGTGCCAGCAGCTTGGATGGGCTAGCGGGGGTCCCGAACACCGGGGAGCTGTTTTTT.

The CDR3 sequence: CATSSLAGETQYF. The CDR3 DNA is TGTGCCACCAGCAGTCTAGCGGGGGAGACCCAGTACTTC. This chain uses TRBV15 with TRBJ2-5, with TRBD2 matching 9 bases. The germline V gene has CDR1 LNHNV and CDR2 YYDKDF (reference sequence). CDR3 length: 13 amino acids. The ends lost 3 bases at V and 5 bases at J; junction bases unmatched: 1.

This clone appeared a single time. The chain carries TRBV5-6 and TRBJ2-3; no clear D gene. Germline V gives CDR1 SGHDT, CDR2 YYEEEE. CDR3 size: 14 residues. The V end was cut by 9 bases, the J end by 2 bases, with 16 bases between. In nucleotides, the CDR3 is TGTGCCACCCTGCGACGGAGTAACACAGATACGCAGTATTTT. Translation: CATLRRSNTDTQYF.

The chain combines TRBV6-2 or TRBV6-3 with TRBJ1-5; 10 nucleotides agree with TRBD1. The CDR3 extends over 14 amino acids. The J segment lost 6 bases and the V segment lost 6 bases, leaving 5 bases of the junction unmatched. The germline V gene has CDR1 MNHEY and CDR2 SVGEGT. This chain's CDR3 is CASSPRTGGQPQHF. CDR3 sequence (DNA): TGTGCCAGCAGCCCAAGGACAGGGGGTCAGCCCCAGCATTTT.

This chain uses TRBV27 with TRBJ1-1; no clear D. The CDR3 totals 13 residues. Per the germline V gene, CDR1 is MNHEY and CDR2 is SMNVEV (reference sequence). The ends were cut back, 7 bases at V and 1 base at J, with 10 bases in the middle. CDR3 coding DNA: TGTGCCAGCATACCCTCGGGGAACACTGAAGCTTTCTTT. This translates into CASIPSGNTEAFF.

Here the CDR3 reads CASSLGLAGVLETQYF. The DNA of the CDR3 is TGTGCCAGCAGCCTCGGACTAGCGGGGGTTTTGGAGACCCAGTACTTC. This chain uses TRBV7-2 with TRBJ2-5; the match to TRBD2 covers 13 bases. CDR1 is SGHTA and CDR2 is FQGNSA in the germline V gene. The CDR3 length is 16 residues. J was trimmed by 5 bases and V by 5 bases; bases with no gene match: 8.

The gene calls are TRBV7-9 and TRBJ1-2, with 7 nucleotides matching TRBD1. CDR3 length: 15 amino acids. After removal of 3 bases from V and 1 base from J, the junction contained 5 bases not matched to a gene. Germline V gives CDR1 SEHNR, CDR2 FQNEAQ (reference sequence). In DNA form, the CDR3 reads TGTGCCAGCAGCTTCGGACAGGTAGATAACTATGGCTACACCTTC. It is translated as CASSFGQVDNYGYTF.

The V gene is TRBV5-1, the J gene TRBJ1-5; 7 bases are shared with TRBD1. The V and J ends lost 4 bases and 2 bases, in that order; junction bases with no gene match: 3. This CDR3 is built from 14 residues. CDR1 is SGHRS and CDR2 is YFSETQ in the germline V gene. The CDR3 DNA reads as TGCGCCAGCAGCATCGGGACAGGCAATCAGCCCCAGCATTTT. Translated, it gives CASSIGTGNQPQHF.

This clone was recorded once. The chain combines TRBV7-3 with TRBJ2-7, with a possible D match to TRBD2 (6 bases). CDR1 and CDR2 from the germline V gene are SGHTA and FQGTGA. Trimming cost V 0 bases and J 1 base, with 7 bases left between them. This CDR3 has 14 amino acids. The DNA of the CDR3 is TGTGCCAGCAGCTTAACGGGGGGTTCCTACGAGCAGTACTTC. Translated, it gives CASSLTGGSYEQYF.

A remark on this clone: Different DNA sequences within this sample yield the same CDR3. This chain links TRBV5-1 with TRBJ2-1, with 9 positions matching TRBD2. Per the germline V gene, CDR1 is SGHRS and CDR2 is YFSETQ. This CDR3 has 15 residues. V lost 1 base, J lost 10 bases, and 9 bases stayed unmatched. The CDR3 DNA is TGCGCCAGCAGCTTGAGGGCTAGCGGGGCGGGGGAGCAGTTCTTC. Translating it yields CASSLRASGAGEQFF.

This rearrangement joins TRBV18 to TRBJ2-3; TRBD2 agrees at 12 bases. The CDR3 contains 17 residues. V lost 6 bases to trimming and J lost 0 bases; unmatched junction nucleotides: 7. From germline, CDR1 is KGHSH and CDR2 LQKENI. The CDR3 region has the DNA TGTGCCAGCTCGTCGACTAGCGGGGGCCCCAGCACAGATACGCAGTATTTT. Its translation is CASSSTSGGPSTDTQYF.